This TCR beta chain derives from a study of blood T cell repertoires in COVID-19 (dated by TCRdb to about 2020). Study-wide context: Collaborator samples came from the United States, Italy and Spain and covered acute and convalescent phases of COVID-19. The prospective study material was composed of cDNA or gDNA derived from T cells, B-cell-depleted T cells, or PBMCs. The dataset comprised deeply sampled blood TCRbeta repertoires from subjects exposed to, actively infected with, or recovered from COVID-19. The repertoires were released in a freely available public database intended as a resource for research on the immune response to SARS-CoV-2. Samples were obtained from the ongoing ImmuneRACE study (first 160 participants) and from 1,000 to 1,500 subjects provided by 6 global collaborators. The sample metadata nearly always contained a de-identified subject ID, COVID-19 status, age in years and sex. Where HLA class I and class II types were available, the types were taken from metadata supplied by the sample provider, not from assay-based typing. The full study reports these points: The amount of clinical and demographic metadata varied by source and participant and was provided uncurated.

Counted from cysteine to phenylalanine, this CDR3 has 18 amino acids. The sequence is cut down to CDR3 DNA, 54 bases in frame from base 1. TCRbeta CDR3 regions were amplified from genomic DNA using the immunoSEQ Assay, a bias-controlled multiplex PCR. Under the source paper's analysis protocol: Within the assay, amplification of reference gene primers was used to estimate how many nucleated cells each sample contained. To quantify the absolute abundance of each unique TCRbeta CDR3 rearrangement, sequence reads were collapsed and filtered. For each sample, productive Simpson clonality was calculated as the square root of Simpson's diversity index over productive rearrangements. The table comes from immuneACCESS by way of TCRdb, which keeps in-frame sequences with V and J called. Part of the clones is missing from these tables; in studies checked, under half for an unresolved V gene and the rest for unknown reasons. V and J calls and clone size are copied from that table; D and trimming were computed from the DNA. In this sample the table shows over 25,000 clones, 88% of which occur a single time. The ten most abundant clones make up around an eighth of the sample.

Concerning this clone itself: The antigen it binds to is not known. No qualities accompany the bases; no much larger clone lies one base away.

Whole blood was collected in K2EDTA tubes by collaborating institutions according to the institutions' own protocols. For TCRbeta analysis, collaborators shipped samples as frozen whole blood, isolated PBMCs, or DNA extracted from either of those sample types. This TCR was sampled from a human donor with active COVID-19. The donor label of this sample is uncertain. The sequenced material came from peripheral blood. The receptor chain draws on TRBV21-1 and TRBJ2-3; TRBD1 is the table's D call, not checked against the DNA. TRBV21-1 is an annotated pseudogene. The CDR3 reads CASSKGGTGEPSTDTQYF. The DNA is as follows: TGTGCCAGCAGCAAAGGAGGGACAGGAGAACCGAGCACAGATACGCAGTATTTT.